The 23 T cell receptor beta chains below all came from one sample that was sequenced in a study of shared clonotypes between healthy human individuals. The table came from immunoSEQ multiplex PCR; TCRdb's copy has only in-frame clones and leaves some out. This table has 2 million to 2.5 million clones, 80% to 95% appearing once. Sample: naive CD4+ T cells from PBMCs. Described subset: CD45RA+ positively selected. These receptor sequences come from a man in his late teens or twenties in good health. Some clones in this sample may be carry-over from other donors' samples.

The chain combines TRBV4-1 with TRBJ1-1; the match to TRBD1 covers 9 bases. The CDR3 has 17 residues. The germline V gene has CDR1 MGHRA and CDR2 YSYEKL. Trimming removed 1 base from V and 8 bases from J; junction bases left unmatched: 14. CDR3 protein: CASSQGGFVNRGQEAFF. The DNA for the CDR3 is TGCGCCAGCAGCCAAGGCGGGTTTGTTAACAGGGGGCAAGAAGCTTTCTTT.

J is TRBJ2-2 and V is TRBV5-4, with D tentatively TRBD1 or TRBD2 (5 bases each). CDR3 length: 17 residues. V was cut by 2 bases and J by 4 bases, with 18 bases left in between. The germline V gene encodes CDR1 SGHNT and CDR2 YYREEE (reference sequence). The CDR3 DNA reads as TGTGCCAGCAGCTTTGTTTTGGGGGAGTGGGGCACCGGGGAGCTGTTTTTT. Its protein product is CASSFVLGEWGTGELFF.

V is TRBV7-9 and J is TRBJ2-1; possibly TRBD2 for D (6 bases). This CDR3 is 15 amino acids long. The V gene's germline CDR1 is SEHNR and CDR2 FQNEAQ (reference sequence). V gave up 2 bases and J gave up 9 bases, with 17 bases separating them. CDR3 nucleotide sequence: TGTGCCAGCAGCTTATCAGGTGCCCTGGGGGGTGAGCAGTTCTTC. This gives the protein CASSLSGALGGEQFF.

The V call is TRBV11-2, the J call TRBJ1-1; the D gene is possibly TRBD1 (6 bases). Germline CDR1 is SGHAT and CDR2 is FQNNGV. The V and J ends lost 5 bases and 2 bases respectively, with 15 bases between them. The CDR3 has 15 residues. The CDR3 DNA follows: TGTGCCAGCAGCCCCCGACAGGACGGAAACACTGAAGCTTTCTTT. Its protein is CASSPRQDGNTEAFF.

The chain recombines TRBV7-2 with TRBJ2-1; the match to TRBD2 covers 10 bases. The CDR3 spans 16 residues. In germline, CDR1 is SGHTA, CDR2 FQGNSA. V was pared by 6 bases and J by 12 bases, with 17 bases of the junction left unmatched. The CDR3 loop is CASRPRLQLAGVRQFF. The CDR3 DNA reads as TGTGCCAGCAGACCACGCCTGCAGCTAGCGGGAGTTCGGCAGTTCTTC.

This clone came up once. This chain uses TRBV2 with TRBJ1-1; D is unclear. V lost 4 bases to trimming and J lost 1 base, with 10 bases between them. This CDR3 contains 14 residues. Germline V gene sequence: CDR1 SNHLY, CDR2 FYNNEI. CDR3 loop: CASSAIARNTEAFF. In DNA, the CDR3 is TGTGCCAGCAGTGCAATAGCCCGGAACACTGAAGCTTTCTTT.

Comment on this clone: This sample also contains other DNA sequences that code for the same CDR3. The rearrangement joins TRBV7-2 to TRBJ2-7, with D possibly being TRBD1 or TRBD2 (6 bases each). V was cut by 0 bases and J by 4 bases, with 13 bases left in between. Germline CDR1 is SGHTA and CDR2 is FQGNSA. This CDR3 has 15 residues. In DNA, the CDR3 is TGTGCCAGCAGCTTAGCGCTGGGGGGCGGATACGAGCAGTACTTC. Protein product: CASSLALGGGYEQYF.

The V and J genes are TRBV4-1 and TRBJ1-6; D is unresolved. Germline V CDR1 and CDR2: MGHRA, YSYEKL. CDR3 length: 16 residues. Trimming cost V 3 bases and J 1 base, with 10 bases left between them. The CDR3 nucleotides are TGCGCCAGCAGCCAGTGGACTCGATCCTATAATTCACCCCTCCACTTT. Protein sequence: CASSQWTRSYNSPLHF.

In nucleotides, the CDR3 is TGTGCCAGCAGTTGGGGCGGCACAGATACGCAGTATTTT. This gives the protein CASSWGGTDTQYF. The chain joins TRBV6-6 to TRBJ2-3; possible D gene TRBD1, 5 bases. The germline CDR1 and CDR2 sequences are MNHNY and SVGAGI (reference sequence). The CDR3 loop spans 13 amino acids. V gave up 4 bases and J gave up 1 base, with 6 bases separating them.

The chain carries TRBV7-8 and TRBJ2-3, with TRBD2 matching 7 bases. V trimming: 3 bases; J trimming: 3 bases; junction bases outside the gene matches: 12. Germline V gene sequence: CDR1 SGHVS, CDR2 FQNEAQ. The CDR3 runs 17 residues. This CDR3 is CASSFRGVNIGTDTQYF. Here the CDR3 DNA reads TGTGCCAGCAGCTTCCGGGGGGTAAACATCGGGACAGATACGCAGTATTTT.

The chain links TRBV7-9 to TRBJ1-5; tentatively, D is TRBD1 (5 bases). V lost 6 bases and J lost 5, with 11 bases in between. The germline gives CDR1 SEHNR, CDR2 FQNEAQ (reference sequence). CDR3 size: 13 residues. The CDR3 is CASSIGGDQPQHF. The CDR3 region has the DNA TGTGCCAGCAGTATAGGAGGGGATCAGCCCCAGCATTTT.

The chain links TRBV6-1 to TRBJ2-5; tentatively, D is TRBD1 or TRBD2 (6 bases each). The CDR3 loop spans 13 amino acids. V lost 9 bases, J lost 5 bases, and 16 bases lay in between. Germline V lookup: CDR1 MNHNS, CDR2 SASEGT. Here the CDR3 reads CASSRGGRETQYF. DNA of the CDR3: TGTGCCAGTAGCAGGGGAGGCCGGGAGACCCAGTACTTC.

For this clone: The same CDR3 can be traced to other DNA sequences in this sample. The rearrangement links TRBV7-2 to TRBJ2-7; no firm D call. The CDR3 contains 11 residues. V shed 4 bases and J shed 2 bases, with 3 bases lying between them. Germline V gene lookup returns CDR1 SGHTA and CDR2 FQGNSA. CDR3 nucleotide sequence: TGTGCCAGCAGCTCCCCCTACGAGCAGTACTTC. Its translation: CASSSPYEQYF.

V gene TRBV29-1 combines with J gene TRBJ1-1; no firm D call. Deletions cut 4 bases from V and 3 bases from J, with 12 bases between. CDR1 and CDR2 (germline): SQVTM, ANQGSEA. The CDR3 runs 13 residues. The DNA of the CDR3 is TGCAGCGTTGCCTGGAGGTTCCACACTGAAGCTTTCTTT. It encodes CSVAWRFHTEAFF.

CDR3 bases: TGTGCCTGGAGTGTAACCCCCGGGGAGCTGTTTTTT. Translation: CAWSVTPGELFF. J is TRBJ2-2 and V is TRBV30; D is ambiguous. Between the trimmed V and J ends, which lost 0 bases and 6 bases, there was a span of 5 bases. The CDR3 is 12 residues long. CDR1 is GTSNPN, CDR2 SVGIG, per germline (reference sequence).

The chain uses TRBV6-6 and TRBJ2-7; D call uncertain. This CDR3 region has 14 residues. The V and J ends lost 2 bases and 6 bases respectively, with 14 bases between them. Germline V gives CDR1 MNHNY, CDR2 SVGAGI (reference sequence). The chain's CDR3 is CASSYPQSRAEQYF. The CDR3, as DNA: TGTGCCAGCAGTTACCCGCAAAGTCGGGCCGAGCAGTACTTC.

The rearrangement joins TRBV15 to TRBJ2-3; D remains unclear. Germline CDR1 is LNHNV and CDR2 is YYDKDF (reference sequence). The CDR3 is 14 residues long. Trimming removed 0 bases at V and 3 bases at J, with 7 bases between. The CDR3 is CATSRELGTDTQYF. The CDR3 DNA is TGTGCCACCAGCAGAGAATTGGGGACAGATACGCAGTATTTT.

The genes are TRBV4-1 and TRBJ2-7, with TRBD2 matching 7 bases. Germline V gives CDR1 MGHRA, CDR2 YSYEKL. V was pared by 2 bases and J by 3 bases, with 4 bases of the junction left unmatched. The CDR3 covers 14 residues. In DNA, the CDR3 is TGCGCCAGCAGCCAACAGCGGGATAGCTACGAGCAGTACTTC. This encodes CASSQQRDSYEQYF.

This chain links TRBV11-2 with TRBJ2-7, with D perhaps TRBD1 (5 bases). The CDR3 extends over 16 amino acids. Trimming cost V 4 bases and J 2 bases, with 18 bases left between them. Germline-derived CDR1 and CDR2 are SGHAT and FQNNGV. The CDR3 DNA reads TGTGCCAGCAGCTCCTTAGGGGCCCATTTCCCCTACGAGCAGTACTTC. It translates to CASSSLGAHFPYEQYF.

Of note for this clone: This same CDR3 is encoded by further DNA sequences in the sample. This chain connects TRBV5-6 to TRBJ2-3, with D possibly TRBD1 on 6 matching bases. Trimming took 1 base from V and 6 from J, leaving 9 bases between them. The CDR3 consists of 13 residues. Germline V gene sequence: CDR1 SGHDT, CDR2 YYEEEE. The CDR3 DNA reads TGTGCCAGCAGCTTGACAGGGCCGGATACGCAGTATTTT. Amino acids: CASSLTGPDTQYF. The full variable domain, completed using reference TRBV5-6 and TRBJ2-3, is DAGVTQSPTHLIKTRGQQVTLRCSPKSGHDTVSWYQQALGQGPQFIFQYYEEEERQRGNFPDRFSGHQFPNYSSELNVNALLLGDSALYLCASSLTGPDTQYFGPGTRLTVL.

The CDR3 protein is CASSYTTQQLYGYTF. The CDR3 DNA follows: TGTGCCAGCAGTTACACTACACAGCAACTCTATGGCTACACCTTC. This chain links TRBV6-5 with TRBJ1-2; D remains unclear. The CDR3 covers 15 residues. V was cut by 2 bases and J by 4 bases, with 14 bases left in between. The germline gives CDR1 MNHEY, CDR2 SVGAGI.

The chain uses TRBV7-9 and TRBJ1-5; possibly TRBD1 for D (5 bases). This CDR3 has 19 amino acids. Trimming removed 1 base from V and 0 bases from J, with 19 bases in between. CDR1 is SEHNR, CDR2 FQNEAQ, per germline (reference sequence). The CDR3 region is CASSLGSGGWQYSNQPQHF. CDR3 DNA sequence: TGTGCCAGCAGCTTAGGTTCTGGGGGGTGGCAATATAGCAATCAGCCCCAGCATTTT.

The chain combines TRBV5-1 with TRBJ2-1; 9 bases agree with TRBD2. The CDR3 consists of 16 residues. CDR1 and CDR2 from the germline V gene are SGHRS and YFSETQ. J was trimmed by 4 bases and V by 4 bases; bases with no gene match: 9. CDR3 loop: CASSAISGRSYNEQFF. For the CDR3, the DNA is TGCGCCAGCAGCGCTATTAGCGGGAGATCGTACAATGAGCAGTTCTTC.